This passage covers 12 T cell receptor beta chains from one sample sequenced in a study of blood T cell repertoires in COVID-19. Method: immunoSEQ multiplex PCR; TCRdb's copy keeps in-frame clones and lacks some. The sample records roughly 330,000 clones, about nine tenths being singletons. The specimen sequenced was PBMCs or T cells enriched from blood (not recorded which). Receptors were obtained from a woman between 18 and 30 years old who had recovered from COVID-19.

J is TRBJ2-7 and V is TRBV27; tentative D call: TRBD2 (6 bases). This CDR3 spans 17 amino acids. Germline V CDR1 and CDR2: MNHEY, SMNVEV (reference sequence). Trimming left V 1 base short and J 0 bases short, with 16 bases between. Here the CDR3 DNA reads TGTGCCAGCAGTTTATTGGGGGGAGAGGGAACCTCCTACGAGCAGTACTTC. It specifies CASSLLGGEGTSYEQYF.

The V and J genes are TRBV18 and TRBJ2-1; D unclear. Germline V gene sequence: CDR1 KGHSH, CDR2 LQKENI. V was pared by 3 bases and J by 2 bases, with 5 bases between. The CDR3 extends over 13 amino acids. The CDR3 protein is CASSPAAYNEQFF. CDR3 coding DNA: TGTGCCAGCTCACCTGCAGCCTACAATGAGCAGTTCTTC.

The DNA of the CDR3 is TGTGCCAGCATCCCGACTAGCGGGGGGCCTCCCTACGAGCAGTACTTC. It translates to CASIPTSGGPPYEQYF. The chain combines TRBV2 with TRBJ2-7, with 13 positions matching TRBD2. Germline V gene data show CDR1 as SNHLY and CDR2 as FYNNEI. The trim removed 7 bases at V and 2 bases at J, leaving 8 bases unmatched. CDR3 length equals 16 residues.

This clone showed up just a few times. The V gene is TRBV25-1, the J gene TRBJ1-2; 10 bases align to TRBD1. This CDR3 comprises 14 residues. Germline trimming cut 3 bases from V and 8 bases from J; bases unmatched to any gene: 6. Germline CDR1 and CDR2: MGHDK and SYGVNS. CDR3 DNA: TGTGCCAGCAGTGATTCCCCGACAGGGGGCGGCTACACCTTC. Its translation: CASSDSPTGGGYTF.

The CDR3 DNA sequence: TGTGCCAGCAGCCCTCAGGTCCACCGGACTACTTTCTTT. This codes for CASSPQVHRTTFF. The chain has TRBV7-9 and TRBJ1-1; no firm D call. Deletions cut 5 bases from V and 12 bases from J, with 19 bases between. Looked up from germline, CDR1 is SEHNR and CDR2 is FQNEAQ (reference sequence). The CDR3 is 13 amino acids.

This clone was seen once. CDR3 DNA sequence: TGTGCCAGCAGCCTATCCTACGAGCAGTACTTC. The encoded protein is CASSLSYEQYF. The chain is built from TRBV16 and TRBJ2-7; D ambiguous. The CDR3 is made up of 11 amino acids. The V gene lost 4 bases and the J gene lost 1 base, with 2 bases spanning the gap. Germline CDR1 KGHSY, CDR2 FQNENV.

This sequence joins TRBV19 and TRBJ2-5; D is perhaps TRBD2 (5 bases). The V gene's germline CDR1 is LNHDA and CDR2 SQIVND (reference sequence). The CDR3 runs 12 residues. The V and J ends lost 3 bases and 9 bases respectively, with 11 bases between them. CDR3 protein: CASSIGLQPQYF. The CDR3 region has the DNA TGTGCCAGTAGTATTGGACTCCAACCCCAGTACTTC.

Here the CDR3 reads CASSFREDGYTF. In DNA form, the CDR3 reads TGTGCCAGCAGCTTTCGGGAGGATGGCTACACCTTC. V usage is TRBV7-9 and J usage is TRBJ1-2; D remains unclear. Germline V gene sequence: CDR1 SEHNR, CDR2 FQNEAQ (reference sequence). The V gene lost 3 bases and the J gene lost 6 bases, with 8 bases spanning the gap. CDR3 length: 12 residues. Using reference TRBV7-9 and TRBJ1-2 for the parts outside the CDR3, the full variable domain is DTGVSQNPRHKITKRGQNVTFRCDPISEHNRLYWYRQTLGQGPEFLTYFQNEAQLEKSRLLSDRFSAERPKGSFSTLEIQRTEQGDSAMYLCASSFREDGYTFGSGTRLTVV.

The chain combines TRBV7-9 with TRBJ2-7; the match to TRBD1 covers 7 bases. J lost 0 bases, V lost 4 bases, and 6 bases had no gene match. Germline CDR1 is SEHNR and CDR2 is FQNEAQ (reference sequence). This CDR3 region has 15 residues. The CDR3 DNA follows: TGTGCCAGCAGCTCCCGCCGGGACAGCTCCTACGAGCAGTACTTC. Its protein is CASSSRRDSSYEQYF. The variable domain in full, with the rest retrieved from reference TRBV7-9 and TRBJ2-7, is DTGVSQNPRHKITKRGQNVTFRCDPISEHNRLYWYRQTLGQGPEFLTYFQNEAQLEKSRLLSDRFSAERPKGSFSTLEIQRTEQGDSAMYLCASSSRRDSSYEQYFGPGTRLTVT.

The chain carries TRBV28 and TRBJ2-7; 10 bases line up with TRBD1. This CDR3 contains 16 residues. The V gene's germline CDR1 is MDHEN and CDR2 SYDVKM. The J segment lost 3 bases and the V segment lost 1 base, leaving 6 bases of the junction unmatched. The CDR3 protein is CASSLSWTGGYYEQYF. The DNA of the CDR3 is TGTGCCAGCAGTTTATCCTGGACAGGGGGTTACTACGAGCAGTACTTC.

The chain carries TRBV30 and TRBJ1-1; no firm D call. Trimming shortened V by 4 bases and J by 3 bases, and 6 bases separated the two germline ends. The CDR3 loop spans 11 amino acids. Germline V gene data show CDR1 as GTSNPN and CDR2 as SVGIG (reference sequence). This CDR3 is CAWTEDTEAFF. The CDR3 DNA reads TGTGCCTGGACGGAGGACACTGAAGCTTTCTTT.

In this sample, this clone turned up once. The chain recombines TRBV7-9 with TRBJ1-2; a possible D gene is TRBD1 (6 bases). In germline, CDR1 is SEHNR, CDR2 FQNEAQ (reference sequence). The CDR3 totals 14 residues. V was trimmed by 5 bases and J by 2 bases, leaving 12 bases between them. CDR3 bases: TGTGCCAGCAGCGGGGGCAGGGGCAACTATGGCTACACCTTC. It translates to CASSGGRGNYGYTF. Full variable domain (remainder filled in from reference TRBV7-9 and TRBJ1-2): DTGVSQNPRHKITKRGQNVTFRCDPISEHNRLYWYRQTLGQGPEFLTYFQNEAQLEKSRLLSDRFSAERPKGSFSTLEIQRTEQGDSAMYLCASSGGRGNYGYTFGSGTRLTVV.